This is a list of T cell receptor beta chains from one sample in a study of a mutant IDH1 vaccine in newly diagnosed glioma. The repertoire was sequenced with immunoSEQ multiplex PCR; TCRdb's copy has only in-frame clones and lacks some. The sample lists nearly 50,000 clones; roughly 84% were seen once. These receptors' antigens are unknown. Sequencing was performed on PBMCs, taken from a glioma patient whose treatment included an IDH1 peptide vaccine. These receptor sequences come from a woman in her thirties with glioma. Some clones in this sample may be carry-over from other donors' samples. CDR3s include the opening cysteine and the closing phenylalanine or tryptophan. Fields, in order: clone size, CDR3 length, J gene, D gene, V gene, CDR3 DNA, CDR3 protein. The D gene is left open where the match is weak. Size tells how often a clone was seen (once, few, many) or the class of an expanded clone, and some rows leave it out.

- 15 TRBJ1-2 TRBD1 TRBV14 TGTGCCAGCAGCCAAGAGGGACAGGGGGCGGAAGGCTACACCTTC CASSQEGQGAEGYTF
- 17 TRBJ2-7 TRBD2 TRBV4-2 TGTGCCAGCAGCCAAGATTCCCTTCTAGCGGGAGTCTACGAGCAGTACTTC CASSQDSLLAGVYEQYF
once 13 TRBJ2-2 - TRBV7-9 TGTGCCAGCACTCTACAGGCCACCGGGGAGCTGTTTTTT CASTLQATGELFF
- 15 TRBJ1-4 - TRBV7-2 TGTGCCAGCAGCTTAGATCAATGGGGGGGTGAAAAACTGTTTTTT CASSLDQWGGEKLFF
- 14 TRBJ2-1 - TRBV30 TGTGCCTCCTGGTCTAGCAGGACCTACAATGAGCAGTTCTTC CASWSSRTYNEQFF
- 14 TRBJ2-7 - TRBV27 TGTGCCAGCAGGAGAGGCTACAGCTCCTACGAGCAGTACTTC CASRRGYSSYEQYF
- 12 TRBJ1-2 TRBD1 TRBV11-2 TGTGCCAGCAGCCCGGGACAGACTGGCTACACCTTC CASSPGQTGYTF
- 17 TRBJ2-7 TRBD2 TRBV18 TGTGCCAGCTCACCTCCGGGACTAGCGGGCCAAGCCTACGAGCAGTACTTC CASSPPGLAGQAYEQYF
- 11 TRBJ2-7 - TRBV10-3 TGTGCCATCAGGGAGGGGGGGACCCGGTACTTC CAIREGGTRYF
few 11 TRBJ2-7 - TRBV30 TGTGCCTGGAGTGTAGGGGTCGAGCAGTACTTC CAWSVGVEQYF
- 14 TRBJ2-1 - TRBV10-2 TGCGCCAGCAGTGTTTCCCGTGGGGGCAATGAGCAGTTCTTC CASSVSRGGNEQFF
once 12 TRBJ2-7 - TRBV5-1 TGCGCCAGCAGCGTCGACAGCTACGAGCAGTACTTC CASSVDSYEQYF
- 15 TRBJ2-7 - TRBV4-1 TGCGCCAGCAGCCAAGATCGGGGGACATCGGAGGAGCAGTACTTC CASSQDRGTSEEQYF
- 15 TRBJ1-4 - TRBV7-9 TGTGCCAGCAGCACCGACAGAGAAACTAATGAAAAACTGTTTTTT CASSTDRETNEKLFF
- 18 TRBJ2-5 TRBD2 TRBV7-6 TGTGCCAGCAGCTCACCGGGACTAGCGGGACCAAAGCTCAAGACCCAGTACTTC CASSSPGLAGPKLKTQYF
- 14 TRBJ1-4 - TRBV9 TGTGCCAGCAGCGGCGGGGGGGTGGCTGAAAAACTGTTTTTT CASSGGGVAEKLFF